The next 8 T cell receptor beta chains were all read from a single sample in a study of shared T cell receptors in the human thymus (dated by TCRdb to about 2021). Preparation of the library involved the immunoSEQ multiplex PCR assay. Held by TCRdb, this immuneACCESS table contains in-frame sequences only and omits some clones. Under half of the omission traces to an unresolved V gene where checked; the cause of the rest is unknown. This sample lists 700,000 to 750,000 clones; over 75% were detected once. The leading ten clones occupy roughly 0.01% of the sample. These same data were also listed under a study on human thymus T cells.

Sequencing used thymocytes. The receptors were gathered from a girl in the first two years of life with a congenital heart defect. Donor details come from another sample of the same person, matched by shared clones.

The V and J genes are TRBV29-1 and TRBJ1-1; perhaps TRBD1 as D (5 bases). V was cut by 3 bases and J by 5 bases, with 10 bases left in between. The CDR3 consists of 12 residues. Germline-derived CDR1 and CDR2 are SQVTM and ANQGSEA. This CDR3 is CSVEGRVTEAFF. Written as DNA, the CDR3 is TGCAGCGTTGAGGGCAGGGTGACTGAAGCTTTCTTT.

The gene calls are TRBV9 and TRBJ1-2, with a weak D call TRBD1 (5 bases). Trimming took 4 bases from V and 8 from J, leaving 18 bases between them. The CDR3 spans 14 residues. Per the germline V gene, CDR1 is SGDLS and CDR2 is YYNGEE. The CDR3 region has the DNA TGTGCCAGCAGCCCGCGGGGGGGATCAGGCGGCTACACCTTC. Protein product: CASSPRGGSGGYTF.

This chain joins TRBV9 and TRBJ2-2; possible D gene TRBD1, 5 bases. From germline, CDR1 is SGDLS and CDR2 YYNGEE. V lost 0 bases to trimming and J lost 7 bases, with 16 bases between them. CDR3 size: 16 residues. In DNA, the CDR3 is TGTGCCAGCAGCGTAGGGGCCAGACCCCAGGGCGGGGAGCTGTTTTTT. Protein sequence: CASSVGARPQGGELFF.

The chain combines TRBV29-1 with TRBJ2-3; TRBD2 is a possible D gene (6 bases). In germline, CDR1 is SQVTM, CDR2 ANQGSEA. CDR3 length: 17 amino acids. Trimming left V 4 bases short and J 3 bases short, with 23 bases between. CDR3 loop: CSVGKLGDLGRTDTQYF. In nucleotides, the CDR3 is TGCAGCGTTGGGAAGTTGGGTGACCTGGGGAGGACAGATACGCAGTATTTT.

This clone has a single count. This chain joins TRBV27 and TRBJ2-2; 9 nucleotides match TRBD1. V lost 0 bases and J lost 5; bases outside the gene matches: 4. Germline V gene lookup returns CDR1 MNHEY and CDR2 SMNVEV (reference sequence). The CDR3 loop spans 16 amino acids. CDR3 in DNA: TGTGCCAGCAGTTTATCTCAGGACAGGGGTACCGGGGAGCTGTTTTTT. It codes for CASSLSQDRGTGELFF.

The chain uses TRBV6-5 and TRBJ1-1; no clear D gene. The V and J ends lost 6 bases and 0 bases respectively, with 14 bases between them. The CDR3 contains 15 residues. The germline V gene encodes CDR1 MNHEY and CDR2 SVGAGI. CDR3 bases: TGTGCCAGCAGCAAATTCGGGAATCTGAACACTGAAGCTTTCTTT. It codes for CASSKFGNLNTEAFF.

V and J are TRBV5-1 and TRBJ1-1; D unclear. With 4 bases removed from V and 9 bases from J, the gap between germline ends came to 25 bases. The CDR3 runs to 16 residues. The germline V gene has CDR1 SGHRS and CDR2 YFSETQ. CDR3 DNA: TGCGCCAGCAGCGTCGGACGATTGCCCGGGAAGCGGAAAGCTTTCTTT. Protein: CASSVGRLPGKRKAFF. Complete variable domain (other parts from reference TRBV5-1 and TRBJ1-1): KAGVTQTPRYLIKTRGQQVTLSCSPISGHRSVSWYQQTPGQGLQFLFEYFSETQRNKGNFPGRFSGRQFSNSRSEMNVSTLELGDSALYLCASSVGRLPGKRKAFFGQGTRLTVV.

V gene TRBV2 combines with J gene TRBJ1-2; D unclear. The V gene's germline CDR1 is SNHLY and CDR2 FYNNEI. The CDR3 is 10 amino acids. Trimming cost V 7 bases and J 8 bases, with 8 bases left between them. CDR3 amino acids: CASTVIGYTF. The CDR3 DNA reads TGTGCCAGCACTGTTATCGGCTACACCTTC.